Listed below are T cell receptor beta chains from one sample, sequenced in a study of regulatory T cells in long-lasting Graves disease. From the multiplex PCR reads, TCRdb called clonotypes with MiXCR, one entry per CDR3 protein. The sample lists more than 300,000 distinct CDR3 sequences, roughly 16% occurring once. Source: peripheral blood mononuclear cells (PBMCs), taken at new diagnosis, from a patient treated with antithyroid drugs. These TCRs come from a female donor with Graves disease. CDR3s include the opening cysteine and the closing phenylalanine or tryptophan. A D gene is named only where the DNA matches it firmly. Rows may omit the clone size; those that give it use once, few, many or a size class.

J | V | D | size | CDR3 | DNA
TRBJ2-5 | TRBV18 | TRBD2 | few | CASSPPGLAGGETQYF | TGTGCCAGCTCACCACCCGGACTAGCGGGAGGGGAGACCCAGTACTTC
TRBJ2-1 | TRBV28 | NA | many | CASSRHSSSYNEQFF | TGTGCCAGCAGTCGCCACAGTAGCTCCTACAATGAGCAGTTCTTC
TRBJ1-3 | TRBV6-1 | NA | many | CASSEGGGLSSGNTIYF | TGTGCCAGCAGTGAAGGCGGGGGACTGAGCTCTGGAAACACCATATATTTT
TRBJ1-6 | TRBV20-1 | NA | NA | CSARDRVQGGDSPLHF | TGCAGTGCTAGAGATAGAGTTCAGGGAGGTGATTCACCCCTCCACTTT
TRBJ1-3 | TRBV6-1 | NA | few | CASSGPAGGNTIYF | TGTGCCAGCAGTGGGCCCGCGGGTGGAAACACCATATATTTT
TRBJ1-1 | TRBV27 | NA | many | CASSLSSGAVNTEAFF | TGTGCCAGCAGTTTATCATCAGGGGCGGTGAACACTGAAGCTTTCTTT
TRBJ1-1 | TRBV29-1 | TRBD1 | NA | CSGRDRGTTEAFF | TGCAGCGGTCGGGACAGGGGGACAACTGAAGCTTTCTTT
TRBJ2-1 | TRBV11-2 | TRBD2 | NA | CASSQPGLAGYNEQFF | TGTGCCAGCAGCCAACCCGGACTAGCGGGTTACAATGAGCAGTTCTTC
TRBJ1-2 | TRBV9 | NA | few | CASSVATGDNYGYTF | TGTGCCAGCAGCGTAGCTACGGGAGATAACTATGGCTACACCTTC
TRBJ2-3 | TRBV3-1 | NA | many | CASSQGTDTQYF | TGTGCCAGCAGCCAAGGAACAGATACGCAGTATTTT
TRBJ2-4 | TRBV25-1 | NA | NA | CASSRTGAKNIQYF | TGTGCCAGCAGTAGGACGGGTGCCAAAAACATTCAGTACTTC
TRBJ1-2 | TRBV27 | NA | NA | CASSAVSALYGYTF | TGTGCCAGCAGCGCTGTTTCGGCCCTCTATGGCTACACCTTC
TRBJ2-4 | TRBV4-1 | NA | few | CASSASGTGGIQYF | TGCGCCAGCAGTGCATCGGGAACAGGTGGCATTCAGTACTTC
TRBJ2-7 | TRBV18 | NA | NA | CASSAGGRHSYEQYF | TGTGCCAGCTCCGCCGGCGGTCGGCATTCCTACGAGCAGTACTTC
TRBJ1-2 | TRBV27 | NA | NA | CASSLAPANYGYTF | TGTGCCAGCAGTTTGGCCCCAGCTAACTATGGCTACACCTTC
TRBJ2-1 | TRBV27 | NA | few | CASSSSRLMQFF | TGTGCCAGCAGTTCCTCCCGACTAATGCAGTTCTTC
TRBJ2-1 | TRBV9 | TRBD2 | many | CASSVGLAGPSSYNEQFF | TGTGCCAGCAGCGTAGGACTAGCGGGGCCTAGCTCCTACAATGAGCAGTTCTTC
TRBJ1-1 | TRBV3-1 | NA | many | CASSQGRGYTEAFF | TGTGCCAGCAGCCAAGGCAGGGGATACACTGAAGCTTTCTTT
TRBJ1-1 | TRBV30 | NA | NA | CAWFSWGTEAFF | TGTGCCTGGTTCAGCTGGGGGACCGAAGCTTTCTTT
TRBJ2-3 | TRBV18 | NA | NA | CASSPFDSTDTQYF | TGTGCCAGCTCACCATTTGACAGCACAGATACGCAGTATTTT
TRBJ1-5 | TRBV12-3/TRBV12-4 | NA | few | CASTRRRGQPQHF | TGTGCCAGCACCCGCAGGCGGGGCCAGCCCCAGCATTTT
TRBJ2-1 | TRBV9 | NA | many | CASSVILEGPANEQFF | TGTGCCAGCAGCGTAATCCTGGAAGGGCCCGCCAATGAGCAGTTCTTC
TRBJ1-2 | TRBV19 | TRBD1 | NA | CASSKDVGTGVGGYGYTF | TGTGCCAGTAGTAAAGATGTCGGGACAGGGGTAGGAGGCTATGGCTACACCTTC
TRBJ1-4 | TRBV6-2/TRBV6-3 | NA | NA | CASSYAGINEKLFF | TGTGCCAGCAGTTACGCCGGAATTAATGAAAAACTGTTTTTT
TRBJ1-1 | TRBV19 | NA | NA | CASSIYGSIFTEAFF | TGTGCCAGTAGTATTTATGGCAGTATTTTCACTGAAGCTTTCTTT
TRBJ2-7 | TRBV28 | NA | many | CASSQSTPGFDEQYF | TGTGCCAGCAGCCAGTCGACTCCAGGCTTCGACGAGCAGTACTTC
TRBJ2-3 | TRBV15 | TRBD2 | NA | CATSRDWVERGGRSDTQYF | TGTGCCACCAGCAGAGATTGGGTTGAGCGGGGGGGCCGGTCAGATACGCAGTATTTT
TRBJ2-1 | TRBV24-1 | NA | many | CATSDLLQTNEQFF | TGTGCCACCAGTGATTTGCTGCAGACGAATGAGCAGTTCTTC
TRBJ2-1 | TRBV12-3/TRBV12-4 | TRBD2 | many | CASSRGLAGGSSYNEQFF | TGTGCCAGCAGTAGGGGACTAGCGGGGGGGAGCTCCTACAATGAGCAGTTCTTC
TRBJ1-4 | TRBV12-3/TRBV12-4 | TRBD1 | few | CASSFDRGRFNEKLFF | TGTGCCAGCAGTTTTGACAGGGGGCGCTTTAATGAAAAACTGTTTTTT
TRBJ2-3 | TRBV6-2/TRBV6-3 | NA | many | CASSYSLAATDTQYF | TGTGCCAGCAGTTACAGTCTAGCCGCCACAGATACGCAGTATTTT
TRBJ2-4 | TRBV6-5 | TRBD1 | few | CASSSTGEIAKNIQYF | TGTGCCAGCAGTTCGACAGGGGAAATAGCCAAAAACATTCAGTACTTC
TRBJ1-1 | TRBV5-1 | TRBD1 | many | CASSGGTGATEAFF | TGCGCCAGCAGCGGAGGGACAGGGGCCACTGAAGCTTTCTTT
TRBJ1-5 | TRBV11-1 | NA | many | CASSRPRDERRDNQPQHF | TGTGCCAGCAGCCGACCTAGGGACGAAAGGAGAGACAATCAGCCCCAGCATTTT
TRBJ2-3 | TRBV20-1 | NA | many | CSATMTKGGYSTDTQYF | TGCAGTGCTACCATGACTAAAGGGGGGTATAGCACAGATACGCAGTATTTT
TRBJ2-5 | TRBV27 | NA | NA | CASSLRRPETQYF | TGTGCCAGCAGTTTACGCCGACCGGAGACCCAGTACTTC
TRBJ2-7 | TRBV7-2 | TRBD1 | many | CASSLAPRDRPYEQYF | TGTGCCAGCAGCTTAGCCCCTCGGGACAGACCCTACGAGCAGTACTTC
TRBJ2-3 | TRBV11-2 | NA | many | CASSLGGGGSDTQYF | TGTGCCAGCAGCCTAGGGGGGGGCGGATCAGATACGCAGTATTTT
TRBJ2-1 | TRBV28 | TRBD2 | many | CASSPNWGTSGSSYNEQFF | TGTGCCAGCAGTCCGAATTGGGGGACTAGCGGGAGCTCCTACAATGAGCAGTTCTTC
TRBJ2-2 | TRBV6-1 | NA | many | CASSARGVGELFF | TGTGCCAGCAGTGCCCGAGGTGTCGGGGAGCTGTTTTTT
TRBJ1-4 | TRBV5-8 | TRBD1 | many | CASSWTGRVEKLFF | TGTGCCAGCAGCTGGACAGGGAGGGTGGAAAAACTGTTTTTT
TRBJ1-4 | TRBV13 | NA | many | CASSPHEGEGNEKLFF | TGTGCCAGCAGCCCCCATGAGGGGGAAGGTAATGAAAAACTGTTTTTT
TRBJ1-1 | TRBV12-3/TRBV12-4 | NA | many | CASSSRPLTGEAFF | TGTGCCAGCAGTTCGCGCCCCCTCACAGGGGAAGCTTTCTTT
TRBJ1-5 | TRBV20-1 | TRBD1 | many | CSANPLTGQVYNQPQHF | TGCAGTGCAAATCCACTGACGGGACAGGTATACAATCAGCCCCAGCATTTT
TRBJ2-7 | TRBV3-1 | NA | many | CASSQDGGRLYEQYF | TGTGCCAGCAGCCAAGATGGGGGACGCCTCTACGAGCAGTACTTC
TRBJ2-5 | TRBV12-3/TRBV12-4 | TRBD2 | NA | CASSRTSGAQETQYF | TGTGCCAGCAGTCGGACTAGCGGGGCCCAAGAGACCCAGTACTTC
TRBJ2-3 | TRBV5-1 | NA | many | CASSFIGGRSRTDTQYF | TGCGCCAGCAGCTTTATTGGCGGTCGCTCCAGGACAGATACGCAGTATTTT
TRBJ2-3 | TRBV20-1 | NA | many | CSARVSVDDTQYF | TGCAGTGCTAGAGTGTCTGTGGATGATACGCAGTATTTT
TRBJ1-5 | TRBV12-3/TRBV12-4 | TRBD1 | many | CASSLDEGAGNQPQHF | TGTGCCAGCAGTTTAGACGAGGGGGCCGGCAATCAGCCCCAGCATTTT
TRBJ2-2 | TRBV6-1 | TRBD1 | many | CACSGQGAYTGELFF | TGTGCCTGTTCGGGACAGGGGGCCTACACCGGGGAGCTGTTTTTT
TRBJ2-1 | TRBV3-1 | NA | many | CASSRRIGNEQFF | TGTGCCAGCAGCCGCCGTATCGGGAATGAGCAGTTCTTC
TRBJ2-2 | TRBV6-1 | NA | many | CASSVRNTGELFF | TGTGCCAGCAGCGTAAGGAACACCGGGGAGCTGTTTTTT
TRBJ2-7 | TRBV3-1 | TRBD2 | NA | CASSQDEVLAAPYEQYF | TGTGCCAGCAGCCAAGATGAAGTACTAGCGGCGCCCTACGAGCAGTACTTC
TRBJ2-3 | TRBV20-1 | TRBD2 | once | CSAPGLAGNTDTQYF | TGCAGTGCTCCGGGACTAGCGGGTAACACAGATACGCAGTATTTT
TRBJ2-2 | TRBV3-1 | TRBD2 | many | CASSVRTSPNGELFF | TGTGCCAGCAGCGTTAGGACTAGCCCGAACGGGGAGCTGTTTTTT
TRBJ2-7 | TRBV7-9 | NA | NA | CASSFTLSSYEQYF | TGTGCCAGCAGCTTCACATTGTCATCCTACGAGCAGTACTTC
TRBJ2-5 | TRBV18 | TRBD1 | many | CASSLETGGQETQYF | TGTGCCAGCTCACTAGAGACAGGGGGCCAAGAGACCCAGTACTTC
TRBJ1-1 | TRBV12-3/TRBV12-4 | NA | many | CASSLSHRGTGKAFF | TGTGCCAGCAGTTTATCTCACCGAGGAACTGGGAAAGCTTTCTTT